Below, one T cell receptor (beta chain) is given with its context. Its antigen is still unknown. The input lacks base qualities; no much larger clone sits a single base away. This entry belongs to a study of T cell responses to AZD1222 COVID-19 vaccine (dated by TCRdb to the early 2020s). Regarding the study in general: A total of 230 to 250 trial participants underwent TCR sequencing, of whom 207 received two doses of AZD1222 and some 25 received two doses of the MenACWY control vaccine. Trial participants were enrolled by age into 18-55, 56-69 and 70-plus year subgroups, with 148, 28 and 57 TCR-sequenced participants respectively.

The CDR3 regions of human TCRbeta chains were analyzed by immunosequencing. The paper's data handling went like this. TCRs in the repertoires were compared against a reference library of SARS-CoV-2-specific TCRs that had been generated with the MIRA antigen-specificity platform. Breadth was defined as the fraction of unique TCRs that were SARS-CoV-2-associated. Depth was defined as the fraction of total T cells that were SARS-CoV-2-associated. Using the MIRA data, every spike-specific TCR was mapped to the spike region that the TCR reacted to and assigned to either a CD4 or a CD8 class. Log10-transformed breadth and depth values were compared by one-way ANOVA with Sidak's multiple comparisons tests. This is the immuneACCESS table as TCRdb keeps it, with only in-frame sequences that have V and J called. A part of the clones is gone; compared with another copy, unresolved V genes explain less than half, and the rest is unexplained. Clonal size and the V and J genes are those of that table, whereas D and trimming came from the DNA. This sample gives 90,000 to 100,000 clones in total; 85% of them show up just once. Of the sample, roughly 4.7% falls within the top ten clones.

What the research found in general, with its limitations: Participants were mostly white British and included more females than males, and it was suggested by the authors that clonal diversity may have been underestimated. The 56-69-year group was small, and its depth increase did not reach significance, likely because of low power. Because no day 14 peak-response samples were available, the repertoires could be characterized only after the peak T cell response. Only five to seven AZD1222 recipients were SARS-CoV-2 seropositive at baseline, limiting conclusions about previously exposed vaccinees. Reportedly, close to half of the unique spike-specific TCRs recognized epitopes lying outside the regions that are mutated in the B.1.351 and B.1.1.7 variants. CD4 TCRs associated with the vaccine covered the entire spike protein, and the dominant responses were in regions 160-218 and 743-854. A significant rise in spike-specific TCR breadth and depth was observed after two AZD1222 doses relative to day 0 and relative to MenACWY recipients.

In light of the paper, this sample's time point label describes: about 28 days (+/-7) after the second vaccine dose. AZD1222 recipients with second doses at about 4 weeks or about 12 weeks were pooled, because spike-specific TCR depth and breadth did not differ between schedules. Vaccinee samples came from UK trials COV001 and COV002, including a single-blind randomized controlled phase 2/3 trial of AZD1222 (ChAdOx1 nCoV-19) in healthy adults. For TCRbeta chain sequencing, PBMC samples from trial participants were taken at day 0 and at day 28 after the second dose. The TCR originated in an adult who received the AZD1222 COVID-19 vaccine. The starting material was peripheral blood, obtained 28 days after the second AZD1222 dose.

The DNA sequence is as follows: TGTGCCAGCAGCTTTGGGAGCTCTGGAAACACCATATATTTT. Its coded protein is CASSFGSSGNTIYF. The chain links TRBV5-6 with TRBJ1-3, with no confidently assigned D gene. Taken from cysteine to phenylalanine, the CDR3 has 14 residues. Only CDR3 DNA remains: 42 bases, in frame from the first base. V lost 2 bases and J lost 0 bases; the stretch between them is 6 bases long. The germline V gene gives CDR1 as SGHDT and CDR2 as YYEEEE.